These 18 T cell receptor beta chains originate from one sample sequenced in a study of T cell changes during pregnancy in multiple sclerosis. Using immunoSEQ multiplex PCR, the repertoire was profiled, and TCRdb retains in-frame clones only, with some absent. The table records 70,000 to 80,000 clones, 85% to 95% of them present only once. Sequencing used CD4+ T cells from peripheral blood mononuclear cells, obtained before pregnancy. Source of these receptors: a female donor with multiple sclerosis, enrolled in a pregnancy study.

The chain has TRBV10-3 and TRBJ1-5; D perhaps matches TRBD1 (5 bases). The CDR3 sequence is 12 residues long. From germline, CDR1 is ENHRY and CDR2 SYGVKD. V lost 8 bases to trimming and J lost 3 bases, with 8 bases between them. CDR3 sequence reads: CAIGRDNQPQHF. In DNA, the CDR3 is TGTGCCATCGGCAGGGACAATCAGCCCCAGCATTTT.

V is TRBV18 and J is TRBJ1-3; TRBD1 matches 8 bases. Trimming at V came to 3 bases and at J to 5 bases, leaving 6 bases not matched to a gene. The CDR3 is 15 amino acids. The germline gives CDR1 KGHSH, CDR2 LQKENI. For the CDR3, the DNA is TGTGCCAGCTCACCGTCCGGACAGGGCAGAAACACCATATATTTT. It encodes CASSPSGQGRNTIYF.

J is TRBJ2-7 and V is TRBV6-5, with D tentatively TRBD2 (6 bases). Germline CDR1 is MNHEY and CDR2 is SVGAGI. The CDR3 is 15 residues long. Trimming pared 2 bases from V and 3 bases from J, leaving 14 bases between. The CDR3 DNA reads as TGTGCCAGCAGTTACACGGGACTCGTAATCTACGAGCAGTACTTC. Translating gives CASSYTGLVIYEQYF.

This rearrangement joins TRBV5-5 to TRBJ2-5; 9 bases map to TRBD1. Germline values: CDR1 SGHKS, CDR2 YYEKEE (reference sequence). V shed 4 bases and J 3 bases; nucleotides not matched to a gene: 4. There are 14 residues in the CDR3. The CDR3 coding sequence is TGTGCCAGCAGCCGACGACAGGGGGAAGAGACCCAGTACTTC. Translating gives CASSRRQGEETQYF. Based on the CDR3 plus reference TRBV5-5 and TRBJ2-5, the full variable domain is DAGVTQSPTHLIKTRGQQVTLRCSPISGHKSVSWYQQVLGQGPQFIFQYYEKEERGRGNFPDRFSARQFPNYSSELNVNALLLGDSALYLCASSRRQGEETQYFGPGTRLLVL.

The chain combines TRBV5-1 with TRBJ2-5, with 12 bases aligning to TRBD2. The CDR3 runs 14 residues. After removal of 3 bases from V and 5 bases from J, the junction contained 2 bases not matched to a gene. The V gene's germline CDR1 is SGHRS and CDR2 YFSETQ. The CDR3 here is CASSSLAGGETQYF. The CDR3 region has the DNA TGCGCCAGCAGCTCTCTAGCGGGAGGGGAGACCCAGTACTTC. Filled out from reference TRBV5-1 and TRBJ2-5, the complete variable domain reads KAGVTQTPRYLIKTRGQQVTLSCSPISGHRSVSWYQQTPGQGLQFLFEYFSETQRNKGNFPGRFSGRQFSNSRSEMNVSTLELGDSALYLCASSSLAGGETQYFGPGTRLLVL.

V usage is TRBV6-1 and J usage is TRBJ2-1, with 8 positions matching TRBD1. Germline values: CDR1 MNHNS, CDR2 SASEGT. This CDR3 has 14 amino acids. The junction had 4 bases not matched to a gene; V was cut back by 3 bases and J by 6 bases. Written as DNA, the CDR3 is TGTGCCAGCAGTGAGGGACAGGCTTTCAATGAGCAGTTCTTC. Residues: CASSEGQAFNEQFF.

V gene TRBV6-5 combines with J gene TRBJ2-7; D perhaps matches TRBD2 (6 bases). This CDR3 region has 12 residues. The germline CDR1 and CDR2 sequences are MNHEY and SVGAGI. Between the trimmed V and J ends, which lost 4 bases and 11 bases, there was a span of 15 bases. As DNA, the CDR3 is TGTGCCAGCAGTTTCCGAGGGACTCCCGAGTACTTC. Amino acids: CASSFRGTPEYF.

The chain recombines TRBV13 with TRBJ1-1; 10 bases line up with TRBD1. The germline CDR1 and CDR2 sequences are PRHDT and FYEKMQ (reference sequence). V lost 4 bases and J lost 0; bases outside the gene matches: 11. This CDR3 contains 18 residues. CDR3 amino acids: CASSSPTSGQGMNTEAFF. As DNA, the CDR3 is TGTGCCAGCAGCTCACCAACATCGGGACAGGGGATGAACACTGAAGCTTTCTTT. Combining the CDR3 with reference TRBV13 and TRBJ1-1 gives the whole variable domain AAGVIQSPRHLIKEKRETATLKCYPIPRHDTVYWYQQGPGQDPQFLISFYEKMQSDKGSIPDRFSAQQFSDYHSELNMSSLELGDSALYFCASSSPTSGQGMNTEAFFGQGTRLTVV.

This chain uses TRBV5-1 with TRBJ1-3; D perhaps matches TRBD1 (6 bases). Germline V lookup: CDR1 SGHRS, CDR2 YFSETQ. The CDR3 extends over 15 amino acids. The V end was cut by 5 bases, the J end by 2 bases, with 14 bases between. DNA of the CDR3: TGCGCCAGCAGTTCCCAGGGGCTCACTGGAAACACCATATATTTT. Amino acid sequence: CASSSQGLTGNTIYF.

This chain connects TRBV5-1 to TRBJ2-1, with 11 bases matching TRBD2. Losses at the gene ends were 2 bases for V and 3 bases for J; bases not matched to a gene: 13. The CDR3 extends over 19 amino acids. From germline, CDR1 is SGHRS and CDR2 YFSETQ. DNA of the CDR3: TGCGCCAGCAGCTTCGTAGCGGGAGGGCCAGCGTTCGGCTACAATGAGCAGTTCTTC. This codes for CASSFVAGGPAFGYNEQFF.

In DNA, the CDR3 is TGTGCCAGCAGCCCAGGGCGGGGCAGCAATGAGCAGTTCTTC. Translated: CASSPGRGSNEQFF. The rearrangement joins TRBV11-3 to TRBJ2-1, with D possibly being TRBD2 (6 bases). Trimming pared 5 bases from V and 6 bases from J, leaving 14 bases between. The germline CDR1 and CDR2 sequences are SGHNT and YENEEA. CDR3 length equals 14 residues.

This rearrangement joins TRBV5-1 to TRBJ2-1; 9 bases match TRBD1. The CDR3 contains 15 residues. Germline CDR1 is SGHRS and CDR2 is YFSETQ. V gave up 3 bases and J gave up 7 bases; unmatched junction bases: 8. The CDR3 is CASSSGTGWKNEQFF. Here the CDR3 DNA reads TGCGCCAGCAGCTCCGGGACAGGGTGGAAGAATGAGCAGTTCTTC.

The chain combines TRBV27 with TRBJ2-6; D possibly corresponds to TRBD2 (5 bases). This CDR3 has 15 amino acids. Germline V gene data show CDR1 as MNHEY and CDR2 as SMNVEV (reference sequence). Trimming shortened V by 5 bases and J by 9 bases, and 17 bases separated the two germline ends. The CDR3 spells CASSAGPTGGNVLTF. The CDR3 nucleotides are TGTGCCAGCAGTGCGGGTCCCACTGGTGGCAACGTCCTGACTTTC.

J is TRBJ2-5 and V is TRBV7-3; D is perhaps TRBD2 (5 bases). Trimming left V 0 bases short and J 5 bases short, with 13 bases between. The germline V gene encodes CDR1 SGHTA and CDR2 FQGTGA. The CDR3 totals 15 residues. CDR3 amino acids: CASSLTGLAAETQYF. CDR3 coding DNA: TGTGCCAGCAGCTTAACCGGGCTAGCCGCCGAGACCCAGTACTTC.

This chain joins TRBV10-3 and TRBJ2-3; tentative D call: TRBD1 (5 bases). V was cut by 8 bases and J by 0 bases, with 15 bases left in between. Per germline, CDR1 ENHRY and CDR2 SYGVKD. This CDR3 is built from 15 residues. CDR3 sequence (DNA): TGTGCCATCCAAGGGGTGCAGTCAAGCACAGATACGCAGTATTTT. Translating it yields CAIQGVQSSTDTQYF.

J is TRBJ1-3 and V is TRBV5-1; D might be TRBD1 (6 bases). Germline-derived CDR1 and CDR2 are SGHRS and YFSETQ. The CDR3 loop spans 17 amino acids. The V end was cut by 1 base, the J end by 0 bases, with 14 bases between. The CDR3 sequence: CASSLTGAGDSGNTIYF. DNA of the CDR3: TGCGCCAGCAGCTTGACCGGAGCAGGGGACTCTGGAAACACCATATATTTT.

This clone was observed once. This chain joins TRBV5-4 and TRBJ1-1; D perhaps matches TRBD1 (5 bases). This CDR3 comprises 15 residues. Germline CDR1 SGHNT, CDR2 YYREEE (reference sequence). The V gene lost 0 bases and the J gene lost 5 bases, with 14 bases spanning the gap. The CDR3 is CASSLGRAGRTEAFF. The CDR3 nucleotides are TGTGCCAGCAGCTTGGGCAGGGCAGGGAGGACTGAAGCTTTCTTT.

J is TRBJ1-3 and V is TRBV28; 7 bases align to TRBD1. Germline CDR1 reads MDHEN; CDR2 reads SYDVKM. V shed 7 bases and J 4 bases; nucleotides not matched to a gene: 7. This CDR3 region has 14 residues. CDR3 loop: CASKETGKGNTIYF. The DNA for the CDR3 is TGTGCCAGCAAAGAGACAGGGAAAGGAAACACCATATATTTT. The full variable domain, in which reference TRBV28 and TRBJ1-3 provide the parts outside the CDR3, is DVKVTQSSRYLVKRTGEKVFLECVQDMDHENMFWYRQDPGLGLRLIYFSYDVKMKEKGDIPEGYSVSREKKERFSLILESASTNQTSMYLCASKETGKGNTIYFGEGSWLTVV.